The 2 T cell receptor beta chains reported below all come from one sample, sequenced in a study of T cell changes during pregnancy in multiple sclerosis (dated by TCRdb to the late 2010s). The library was made by the immunoSEQ multiplex PCR assay. The clones in this table, taken by TCRdb from immuneACCESS, are in-frame only. Not every clone is retained; where verified, under half of the shortfall comes from an unresolved V gene, and the cause of the rest is unknown. This sample gives roughly 110,000 clones in total; 80% to 95% of them show up just once. The ten largest make up about 1.5% of the sample. The material was peripheral blood, obtained in the third trimester of pregnancy. Source of these receptors: a female donor with multiple sclerosis, enrolled in a pregnancy study.

V gene TRBV19 combines with J gene TRBJ2-3; TRBD1 aligns across 7 bases. Unmatched junction bases numbered 10, after V lost 6 bases and J lost 4 bases. The germline V gene encodes CDR1 LNHDA and CDR2 SQIVND (reference sequence). This CDR3 region has 15 residues. In nucleotides, the CDR3 is TGTGCCAGTAGCAAGGGACAGACCGGGCCAGATACGCAGTATTTT. Translating it yields CASSKGQTGPDTQYF.

This chain joins TRBV5-1 and TRBJ2-3, with D tentatively TRBD1 (5 bases). The V end lost 0 bases, the J end lost 1 base, and 12 bases lay between the germline ends. Germline assignment: CDR1 SGHRS and CDR2 YFSETQ. The CDR3 has 16 amino acids. As DNA, the CDR3 is TGCGCCAGCAGCTTGGGGCAGGGTGGTGGCACAGATACGCAGTATTTT. Translated, it gives CASSLGQGGGTDTQYF.